These 31 T cell receptor beta chains originate from one sample sequenced in a study of blood T cell repertoires in COVID-19. Some clones are missing from TCRdb's copy, which holds only in-frame ones; the method was immunoSEQ multiplex PCR. Here the sample spans about 240,000 clones, 83% being singletons. The specimen was PBMCs or T cells enriched from blood (not recorded which). The receptors shown here come from a woman in her 40s who had been exposed to COVID-19.

This chain links TRBV9 with TRBJ1-2, with 9 bases lining up with TRBD1. This CDR3 has 17 residues. Germline V gene sequence: CDR1 SGDLS, CDR2 YYNGEE. Germline trimming cut 5 bases from V and 0 bases from J; bases unmatched to any gene: 11. As DNA, the CDR3 is TGTGCCAGCAGGACAGGGGGATCTCCAGTAACTAACTATGGCTACACCTTC. This translates into CASRTGGSPVTNYGYTF.

The chain employs TRBV6-6 and TRBJ2-3; a weak D match, TRBD2 (6 bases). The V end lost 8 bases, the J end lost 2 bases, and 8 bases lay between the germline ends. This CDR3 comprises 12 residues. Germline CDR1 MNHNY, CDR2 SVGAGI (reference sequence). This CDR3 is CASRGFTDTQYF. The CDR3 DNA follows: TGTGCCAGCCGGGGGTTCACAGATACGCAGTATTTT.

The chain employs TRBV12-3 or TRBV12-4 and TRBJ1-3; maybe TRBD1 (5 bases). This CDR3 is built from 13 residues. Trimming removed 6 bases at V and 3 bases at J, with 9 bases between. Written as DNA, the CDR3 is TGTGCCAGCAGCAGGGTCGGTGGAAACACCATATATTTT. It yields the protein CASSRVGGNTIYF.

The rearrangement joins TRBV2 to TRBJ1-2; 9 bases are shared with TRBD1. V shed 6 bases and J 1 base; nucleotides not matched to a gene: 12. The germline CDR1 and CDR2 sequences are SNHLY and FYNNEI. The CDR3 loop spans 17 amino acids. CDR3 sequence: CASSKQGAPSVNYGYTF. DNA of the CDR3: TGTGCCAGCAGCAAACAGGGGGCCCCCAGCGTTAACTATGGCTACACCTTC.

The rearrangement joins TRBV21-1 to TRBJ2-7; the table's D call, TRBD1, has no DNA check behind it. TRBV21-1 is designated a pseudogene. CDR3 length equals 15 residues. The CDR3 is CASRSRGLETYEQYF. The CDR3 region has the DNA TGTGCCAGCAGATCCAGGGGGCTCGAAACCTACGAGCAGTACTTC.

Of note for this clone: Other DNA sequences from this sample encode an identical CDR3 as well. The chain carries TRBV5-1 and TRBJ2-3; tentative D call: TRBD2 (6 bases). Per germline, CDR1 SGHRS and CDR2 YFSETQ. Trimming stripped 0 bases from V and 0 bases from J, with 11 bases between. The CDR3 extends over 16 amino acids. The CDR3 DNA is TGCGCCAGCAGCTTGGTTGGGGGGTCGAGCACAGATACGCAGTATTTT. Residues: CASSLVGGSSTDTQYF.

This clone was observed a few times. The chain links TRBV2 to TRBJ1-5; 8 bases agree with TRBD1. The CDR3 has 14 residues. Per the germline V gene, CDR1 is SNHLY and CDR2 is FYNNEI. The V gene end was trimmed by 3 bases and the J gene end by 5 bases; junction bases not matched to a gene: 3. The DNA of the CDR3 is TGTGCCAGCAGTGAGTCAGGGGGCGATCAGCCCCAGCATTTT. It specifies CASSESGGDQPQHF.

The chain joins TRBV27 to TRBJ2-5; 15 bases match TRBD2. J lost 1 base, V lost 2 bases, and 2 bases had no gene match. Per the germline V gene, CDR1 is MNHEY and CDR2 is SMNVEV (reference sequence). The CDR3 spans 17 residues. The DNA for the CDR3 is TGTGCCAGCAGTTTAGGGACTAGCGGGGGGCGCCAAGAGACCCAGTACTTC. This gives the protein CASSLGTSGGRQETQYF.

The count of this clone is one. CDR3 coding DNA: TGTGCCAGCAGTTACTCAGGGTCGGGGGACACTGAAGCTTTCTTT. It translates to CASSYSGSGDTEAFF. V gene TRBV6-5 combines with J gene TRBJ1-1; D perhaps matches TRBD1 (5 bases). V was clipped by 0 bases and J by 3 bases, with 11 bases between them. Looked up from germline, CDR1 is MNHEY and CDR2 is SVGAGI. CDR3 length: 15 amino acids.

This clone was seen a single time. This rearrangement joins TRBV10-3 to TRBJ1-1; D uncertain. V dropped 0 bases and J dropped 6 bases, with 14 bases sitting between them. The CDR3 length is 15 residues. Germline V gene lookup returns CDR1 ENHRY and CDR2 SYGVKD. CDR3 loop: CAISESMVDMAEAFF. CDR3 nucleotides: TGTGCCATCAGTGAGTCGATGGTCGACATGGCTGAAGCTTTCTTT.

The chain joins TRBV7-2 to TRBJ2-3; TRBD2 agrees at 11 bases. Germline-derived CDR1 and CDR2 are SGHTA and FQGNSA. This CDR3 spans 16 amino acids. The junction had 5 bases not matched to a gene; V was cut back by 4 bases and J by 2 bases. The CDR3 here is CASSWSSGGNTDTQYF. The CDR3 DNA reads as TGTGCCAGCAGCTGGTCTAGCGGGGGGAACACAGATACGCAGTATTTT.

V gene TRBV19 combines with J gene TRBJ1-5, with 9 bases fitting TRBD1. In germline, CDR1 is LNHDA, CDR2 SQIVND (reference sequence). This CDR3 is 16 amino acids long. Trimming took 9 bases from V and 0 from J; bases not matched to a gene: 9. The CDR3 is CASGGQGLYSNQPQHF. The CDR3 nucleotides are TGTGCCAGCGGAGGACAGGGGCTTTATAGCAATCAGCCCCAGCATTTT.

V usage is TRBV5-1 and J usage is TRBJ2-5; 9 bases line up with TRBD2. Trimming took 0 bases from V and 1 from J; bases not matched to a gene: 7. CDR1 is SGHRS and CDR2 is YFSETQ in the germline V gene. The CDR3 spans 17 residues. The CDR3 DNA reads as TGCGCCAGCAGCTTGGCCCCCCTAGCGGGGACCCAAGAGACCCAGTACTTC. Protein sequence: CASSLAPLAGTQETQYF.

The chain employs TRBV21-1 and TRBJ1-1; the table's D call of TRBD1 was not tested on the DNA. TRBV21-1 is given as a pseudogene. The CDR3 length is 15 residues. CDR3 sequence reads: CASSKAWQGGTEAFF. DNA of the CDR3: TGTGCCAGCAGCAAAGCCTGGCAGGGGGGCACTGAAGCTTTCTTT.

The rearrangement links TRBV5-3 to TRBJ2-3, with D perhaps matching TRBD2 (6 bases). TRBV5-3 is noted as an ORF with a role that remains uncertain. Trimming cost V 0 bases and J 4 bases, with 21 bases left between them. The CDR3 runs to 18 residues. The CDR3 is CARSLEWGLATVADTQYF. Here the CDR3 DNA reads TGTGCCAGAAGCTTGGAGTGGGGTCTAGCGACGGTGGCAGATACGCAGTATTTT.

The chain is built from TRBV27 and TRBJ1-2; perhaps TRBD1 as D (5 bases). V lost 5 bases and J lost 4, with 11 bases in between. The CDR3 contains 13 residues. Germline V lookup: CDR1 MNHEY, CDR2 SMNVEV (reference sequence). CDR3 DNA sequence: TGTGCCAGCAGTGGCAGGGATCTCTATGGCTACACCTTC. This sequence encodes CASSGRDLYGYTF.

V usage is TRBV7-2 and J usage is TRBJ2-5, with 15 bases identical to TRBD2. This CDR3 is 18 amino acids long. V shed 1 base and J 5 bases; nucleotides not matched to a gene: 8. CDR1 is SGHTA, CDR2 FQGNSA, per germline. Written as DNA, the CDR3 is TGTGCCAGCAGCTTAGGGACTAGCGGGGGGGCCCGCGGCGAGACCCAGTACTTC. This translates into CASSLGTSGGARGETQYF.

The V call is TRBV7-9, the J call TRBJ1-2; D is possibly TRBD1 (5 bases). This CDR3 region has 14 residues. Trimming took 2 bases from V and 3 from J, leaving 10 bases between them. Germline V gives CDR1 SEHNR, CDR2 FQNEAQ (reference sequence). Written as DNA, the CDR3 is TGTGCCAGCAGCTTAACAGACAGCCACTATGGCTACACCTTC. Translation gives CASSLTDSHYGYTF.

The count of this clone is one. V is TRBV3-1 (or the pseudogene TRBV3-2) and J is TRBJ2-1; possible D gene TRBD1, 6 bases. This CDR3 contains 14 residues. V was cut by 0 bases and J by 9 bases, with 12 bases left in between. Germline V gives CDR1 LGHDT, CDR2 YNNKEL (reference sequence). The CDR3 DNA reads TGTGCCAGCAGCCAAGAGGACAGAACTAGTGAGCAGTTCTTC. Amino acids: CASSQEDRTSEQFF.

The chain links TRBV19 to TRBJ2-1, with 10 bases fitting TRBD1. Germline V lookup: CDR1 LNHDA, CDR2 SQIVND (reference sequence). The CDR3 runs 17 residues. V was pared by 5 bases and J by 4 bases, with 11 bases of the junction left unmatched. The CDR3 region is CASSSMRGQGTYNEQFF. The CDR3 DNA reads as TGTGCCAGTAGTTCCATGAGGGGACAGGGGACGTACAATGAGCAGTTCTTC.

This chain links TRBV4-2 with TRBJ1-2; 10 bases are shared with TRBD1. Germline V CDR1 and CDR2: LGHNA, YNFKEQ. The junction had 6 bases not matched to a gene; V was cut back by 1 base and J by 4 bases. The CDR3 covers 16 residues. The CDR3 loop is CASSQVGDRGLYGYTF. The CDR3 nucleotides read TGTGCCAGCAGCCAAGTGGGGGACAGGGGCCTCTATGGCTACACCTTC.

The chain couples TRBV28 to TRBJ2-3; 8 nucleotides agree with TRBD2. Germline V gene data show CDR1 as MDHEN and CDR2 as SYDVKM. Losses at the gene ends were 4 bases for V and 4 bases for J; bases not matched to a gene: 10. The CDR3 totals 16 residues. The CDR3 nucleotides read TGTGCCAGCAGTTCCTTGTTAGCGGGAAAATCAGATACGCAGTATTTT. This gives the protein CASSSLLAGKSDTQYF.

The table lists this clone with a count of one. The chain has TRBV9 and TRBJ1-2; D is perhaps TRBD1 (6 bases). The CDR3 has 17 residues. The V end was cut by 4 bases, the J end by 4 bases, with 23 bases between. The germline gives CDR1 SGDLS, CDR2 YYNGEE. The CDR3, as DNA: TGTGCCAGCAGCCATACGGACAGTACGACGGCGGGCTATGGCTACACCTTC. Protein product: CASSHTDSTTAGYGYTF.

The chain joins TRBV12-5 to TRBJ2-7; 8 bases fit TRBD1. V lost 5 bases to trimming and J lost 8 bases; unmatched junction nucleotides: 11. Germline CDR1 reads LGHNT; CDR2 reads FRNRAP. CDR3 length: 14 residues. For the CDR3, the DNA is TGTGCTAGTGGTCCCGGACAGGGCCCCAAACAGCAGTACTTC. Its translation: CASGPGQGPKQQYF.

The V and J genes are TRBV6-5 and TRBJ1-5; the D gene is possibly TRBD1 (6 bases). Germline V gene lookup returns CDR1 MNHEY and CDR2 SVGAGI. V gave up 7 bases and J gave up 0 bases, with 13 bases separating them. This CDR3 contains 15 residues. In DNA form, the CDR3 reads TGTGCCAGCACCCCGGACAGTTATAGCAATCAGCCCCAGCATTTT. Amino acid sequence: CASTPDSYSNQPQHF.

V is TRBV6-4 and J is TRBJ2-7, with D perhaps TRBD2 (5 bases). The CDR3 contains 13 residues. V dropped 6 bases and J dropped 6 bases, with 15 bases sitting between them. CDR1 is MRHNA and CDR2 is SNTAGT in the germline V gene. CDR3 in DNA: TGTGCCAGCAGCCCCCGGACTGACGGCGAGCAGTACTTC. It yields the protein CASSPRTDGEQYF.

The chain employs TRBV4-2 and TRBJ1-2, with 10 bases aligning to TRBD1. Trimming removed 1 base from V and 2 bases from J; junction bases left unmatched: 4. Germline values: CDR1 LGHNA, CDR2 YNFKEQ. This CDR3 has 16 amino acids. Here the CDR3 reads CASSQGDRGKNYGYTF. The CDR3 coding sequence is TGTGCCAGCAGCCAAGGGGACAGGGGAAAAAACTATGGCTACACCTTC.

By sample share, this clone is medium-sized. The chain combines TRBV7-9 with TRBJ1-4; D ambiguous. The CDR3 runs to 14 residues. The germline gives CDR1 SEHNR, CDR2 FQNEAQ (reference sequence). Trimming left V 6 bases short and J 8 bases short, with 16 bases between. The CDR3 DNA is TGTGCCAGCAGACCTCGGGAGGGTAGCGAAAAACTGTTTTTT. This encodes CASRPREGSEKLFF.

The rearrangement uses TRBV7-2 and TRBJ2-7; tentative D call: TRBD1 (6 bases). The germline CDR1 and CDR2 sequences are SGHTA and FQGNSA. The CDR3 sequence is 15 residues long. V was cut by 2 bases and J by 3 bases, with 14 bases left in between. The CDR3 region is CASSLTAQGVYEQYF. The CDR3 DNA follows: TGTGCCAGCAGCTTAACGGCACAGGGTGTCTACGAGCAGTACTTC.

This clone was detected only once. CDR3 region: CASLPAGALSTDTQYF. The CDR3 DNA reads TGTGCCAGCCTCCCGGCGGGGGCCCTTAGCACAGATACGCAGTATTTT. The V call is TRBV14, the J call TRBJ2-3, with D perhaps TRBD2 (7 bases). Germline V lookup: CDR1 SGHDN, CDR2 FVKESK. The CDR3 runs 16 residues. Trimming cost V 8 bases and J 0 bases, with 18 bases left between them.

The chain joins TRBV18 to TRBJ1-6, with D possibly matching TRBD1 (5 bases). CDR3 length: 17 amino acids. CDR1 KGHSH and CDR2 LQKENI come from the germline V gene. With 4 bases removed from V and 2 bases from J, the gap between germline ends came to 15 bases. CDR3 in DNA: TGTGCCAGCTCACTACACAAGGGGCAGGCCTATAATTCACCCCTCCACTTT. Protein sequence: CASSLHKGQAYNSPLHF. Combining the CDR3 with reference TRBV18 and TRBJ1-6 gives the whole variable domain NAGVMQNPRHLVRRRGQEARLRCSPMKGHSHVYWYRQLPEEGLKFMVYLQKENIIDESGMPKERFSAEFPKEGPSILRIQQVVRGDSAAYFCASSLHKGQAYNSPLHFGNGTRLTVT.